This T cell receptor beta chain was identified during a study of blood T cell repertoires in COVID-19 (dated by TCRdb to between 2020 and 2021). About the study as a whole: Samples from collaborators originated in the United States, Italy and Spain and spanned both the acute and convalescent phases of COVID-19. The dataset comprised deeply sampled blood TCRbeta repertoires from subjects exposed to, actively infected with, or recovered from COVID-19. Where available, HLA class I and class II types were taken from metadata supplied by the sample provider and were not determined by assay-based typing. Samples were obtained from the ongoing ImmuneRACE study (first 160 participants) and from over a thousand subjects provided by 6 global collaborators. A freely available public database, intended as a resource for researchers studying the immune response to SARS-CoV-2, is where the repertoires were released. The material from the prospective study consisted of cDNA or gDNA derived from T cells, B-cell-depleted T cells, or PBMCs. Sample metadata almost always included a de-identified subject ID, COVID-19 status, age in years and sex.

The immunoSEQ Assay, a bias-controlled multiplex PCR, was used to amplify TCRbeta CDR3 regions from genomic DNA. The original pipeline was this. Nucleated cell counts per sample were estimated from amplification of reference gene primers within the assay. To quantify the absolute abundance of each unique TCRbeta CDR3 rearrangement, sequence reads were collapsed and filtered. For each sample, productive Simpson clonality was calculated as the square root of Simpson's diversity index across productive rearrangements. The immuneACCESS repertoire file appears here via TCRdb, limited to in-frame rearrangements. These files lack a portion of the clones; in checked studies, under half of the deficit traces to unresolved V genes, and the cause of the others is not known. D and trimming were read from the DNA, whereas the V and J calls and clone size are those reported in that table. Across this sample there are around 75,000 clones, with roughly 86% seen only once. The ten biggest clones cover around 4.2% of the sample.

Comments on this clone: Its antigen is unknown. No base quality information exists; no much larger clone differs at one position.

The collaborating institutions used their own protocols to collect whole blood in K2EDTA tubes. For TCRbeta analysis, collaborator samples were shipped as frozen whole blood, as isolated PBMCs, or as DNA extracted from either sample type. What the research found in general, with its limitations: The amount of clinical and demographic metadata varied by source and participant and was provided uncurated.

CDR1 and CDR2 (SGHTA, FQGNSA) derive from the germline V gene. V is reduced by 1 base and J by 8 bases, leaving a spacing of 11 bases between them. The CDR3, cysteine through phenylalanine, is 13 amino acids long. CDR3 DNA is the only sequence kept; it has 39 bases, read in frame from the first base. Here the chain combines TRBV7-2 and TRBJ1-1; a confident D gene designation cannot be given. Sequenced material: peripheral blood. The origin of this receptor is a man aged 70 or older with active COVID-19. The CDR3 protein: CASSLGAQREAFF. The DNA is as follows: TGTGCCAGCAGCTTAGGGGCCCAACGGGAAGCTTTCTTT.